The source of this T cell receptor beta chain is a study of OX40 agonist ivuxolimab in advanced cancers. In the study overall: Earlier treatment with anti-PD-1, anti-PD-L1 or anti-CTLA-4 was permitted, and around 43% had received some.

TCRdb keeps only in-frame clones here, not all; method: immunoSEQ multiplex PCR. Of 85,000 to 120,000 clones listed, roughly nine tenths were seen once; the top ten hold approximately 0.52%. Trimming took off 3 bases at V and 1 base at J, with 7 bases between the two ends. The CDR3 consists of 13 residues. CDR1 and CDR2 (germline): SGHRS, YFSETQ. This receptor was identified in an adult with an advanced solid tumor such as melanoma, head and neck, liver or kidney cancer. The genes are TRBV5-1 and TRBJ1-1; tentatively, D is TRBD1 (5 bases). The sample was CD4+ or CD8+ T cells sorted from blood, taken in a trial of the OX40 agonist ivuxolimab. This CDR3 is CASSWTQNTEAFF. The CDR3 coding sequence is TGCGCCAGCAGCTGGACACAGAACACTGAAGCTTTCTTT.